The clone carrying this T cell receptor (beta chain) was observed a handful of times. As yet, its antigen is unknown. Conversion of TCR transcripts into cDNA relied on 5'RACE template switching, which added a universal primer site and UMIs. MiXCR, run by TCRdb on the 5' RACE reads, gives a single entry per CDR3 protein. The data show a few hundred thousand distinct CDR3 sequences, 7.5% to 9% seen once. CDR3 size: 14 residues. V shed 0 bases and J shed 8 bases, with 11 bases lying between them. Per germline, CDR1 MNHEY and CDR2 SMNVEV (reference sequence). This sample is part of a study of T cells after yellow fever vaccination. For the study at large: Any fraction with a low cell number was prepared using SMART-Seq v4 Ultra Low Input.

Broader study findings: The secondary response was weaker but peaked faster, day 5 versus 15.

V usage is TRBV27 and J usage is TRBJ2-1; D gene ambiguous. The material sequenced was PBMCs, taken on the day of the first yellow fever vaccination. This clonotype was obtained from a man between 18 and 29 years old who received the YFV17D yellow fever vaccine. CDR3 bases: TGTGCCAGCAGTTTATCGACGGGCGGCTATGAGCAGTTCTTC. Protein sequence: CASSLSTGGYEQFF.